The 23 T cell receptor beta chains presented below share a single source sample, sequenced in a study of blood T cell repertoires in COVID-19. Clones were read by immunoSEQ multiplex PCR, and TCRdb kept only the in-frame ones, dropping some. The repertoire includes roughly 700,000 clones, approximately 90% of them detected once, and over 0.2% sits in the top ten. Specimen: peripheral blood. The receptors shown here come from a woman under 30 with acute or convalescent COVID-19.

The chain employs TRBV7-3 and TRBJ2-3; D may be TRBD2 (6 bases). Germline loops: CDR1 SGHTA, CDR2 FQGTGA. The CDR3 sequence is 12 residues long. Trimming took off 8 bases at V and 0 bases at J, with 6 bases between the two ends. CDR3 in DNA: TGTGCCAGCGGGACTAGCACAGATACGCAGTATTTT. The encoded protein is CASGTSTDTQYF.

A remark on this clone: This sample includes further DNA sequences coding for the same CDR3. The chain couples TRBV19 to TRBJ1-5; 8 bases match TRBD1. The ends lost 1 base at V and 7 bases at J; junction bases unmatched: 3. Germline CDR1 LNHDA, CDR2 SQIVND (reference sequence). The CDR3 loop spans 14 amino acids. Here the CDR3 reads CASSIAGGGQPQHF. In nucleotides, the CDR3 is TGTGCCAGTAGTATAGCAGGGGGCGGGCAGCCCCAGCATTTT. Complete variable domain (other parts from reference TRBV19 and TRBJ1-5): DGGITQSPKYLFRKEGQNVTLSCEQNLNHDAMYWYRQDPGQGLRLIYYSQIVNDFQKGDIAEGYSVSREKKESFPLTVTSAQKNPTAFYLCASSIAGGGQPQHFGDGTRLSIL.

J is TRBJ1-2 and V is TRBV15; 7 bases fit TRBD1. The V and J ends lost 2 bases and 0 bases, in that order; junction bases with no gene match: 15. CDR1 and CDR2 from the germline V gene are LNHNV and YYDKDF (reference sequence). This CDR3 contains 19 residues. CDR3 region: CATSRYPQARDRPNYGYTF. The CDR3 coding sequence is TGTGCCACCAGCAGATATCCCCAGGCCCGGGACAGACCTAACTATGGCTACACCTTC.

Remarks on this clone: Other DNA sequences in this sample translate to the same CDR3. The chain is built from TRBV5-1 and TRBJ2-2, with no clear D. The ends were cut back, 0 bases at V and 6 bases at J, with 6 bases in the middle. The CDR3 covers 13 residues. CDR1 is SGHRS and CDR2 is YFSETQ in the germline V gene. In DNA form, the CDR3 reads TGCGCCAGCAGCTTGGTTGTCGCCGGGGAGCTGTTTTTT. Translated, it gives CASSLVVAGELFF.

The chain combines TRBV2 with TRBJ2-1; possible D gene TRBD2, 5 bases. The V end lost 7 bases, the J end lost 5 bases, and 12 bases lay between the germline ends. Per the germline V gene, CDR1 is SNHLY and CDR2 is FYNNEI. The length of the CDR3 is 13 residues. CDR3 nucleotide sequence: TGTGCCAGCAAGACCGGACTCGACAATGAGCAGTTCTTC. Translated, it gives CASKTGLDNEQFF.

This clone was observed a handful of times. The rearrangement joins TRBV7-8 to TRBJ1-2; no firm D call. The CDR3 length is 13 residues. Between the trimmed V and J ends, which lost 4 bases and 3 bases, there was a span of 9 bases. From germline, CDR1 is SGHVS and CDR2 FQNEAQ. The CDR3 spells CASSSRLDYGYTF. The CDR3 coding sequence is TGTGCCAGCAGCTCCCGACTAGACTATGGCTACACCTTC. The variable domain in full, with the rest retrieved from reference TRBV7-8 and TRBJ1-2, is GAGVSQSPRYKVAKRGQDVALRCDPISGHVSLFWYQQALGQGPEFLTYFQNEAQLDKSGLPSDRFFAERPEGSVSTLKIQRTQQEDSAVYLCASSSRLDYGYTFGSGTRLTVV.

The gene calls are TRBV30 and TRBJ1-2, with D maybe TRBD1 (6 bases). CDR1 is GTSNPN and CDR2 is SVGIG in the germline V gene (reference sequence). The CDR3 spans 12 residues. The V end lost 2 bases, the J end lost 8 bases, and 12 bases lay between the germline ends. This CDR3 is CAWSSGVKGYTF. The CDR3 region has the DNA TGTGCCTGGAGTTCAGGGGTAAAGGGCTACACCTTC.

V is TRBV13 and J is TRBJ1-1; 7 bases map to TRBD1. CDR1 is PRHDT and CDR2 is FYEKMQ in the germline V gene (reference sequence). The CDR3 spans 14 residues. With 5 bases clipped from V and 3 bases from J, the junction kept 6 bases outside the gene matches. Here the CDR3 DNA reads TGTGCCAGCAGCCTACGACAGGGATACACTGAAGCTTTCTTT. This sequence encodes CASSLRQGYTEAFF.

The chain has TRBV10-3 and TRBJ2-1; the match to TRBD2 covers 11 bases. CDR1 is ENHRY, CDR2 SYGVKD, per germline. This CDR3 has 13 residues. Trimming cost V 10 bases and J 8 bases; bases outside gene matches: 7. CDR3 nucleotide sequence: TGTGCCACCACGTCGGGACTAGCGGATGAGCAGTTCTTC. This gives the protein CATTSGLADEQFF.

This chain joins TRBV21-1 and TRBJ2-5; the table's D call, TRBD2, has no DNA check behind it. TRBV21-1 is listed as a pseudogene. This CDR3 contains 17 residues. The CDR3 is CASSTNGLAGVFETQYF. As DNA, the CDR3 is TGTGCCAGCAGCACGAATGGACTAGCGGGGGTCTTCGAGACCCAGTACTTC.

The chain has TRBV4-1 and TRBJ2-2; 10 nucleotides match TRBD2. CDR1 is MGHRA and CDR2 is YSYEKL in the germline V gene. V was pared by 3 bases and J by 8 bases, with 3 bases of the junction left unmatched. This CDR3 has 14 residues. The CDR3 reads CASSHPTSGGELFF. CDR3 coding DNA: TGCGCCAGCAGCCACCCGACTAGCGGGGGGGAGCTGTTTTTT.

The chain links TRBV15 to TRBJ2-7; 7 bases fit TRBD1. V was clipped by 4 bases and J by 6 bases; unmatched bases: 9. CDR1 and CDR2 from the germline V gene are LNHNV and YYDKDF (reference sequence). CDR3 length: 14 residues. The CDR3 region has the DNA TGTGCCACCAGCATCATAGAGAGGGGGCGCGAGCAGTACTTC. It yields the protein CATSIIERGREQYF.

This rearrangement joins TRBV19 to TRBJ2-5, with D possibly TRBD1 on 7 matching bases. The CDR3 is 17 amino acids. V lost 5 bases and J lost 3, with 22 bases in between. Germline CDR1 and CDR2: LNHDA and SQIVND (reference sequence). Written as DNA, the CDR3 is TGTGCCAGTAGTCCACTCCGTGGGGGGACAGCTAAAGAGACCCAGTACTTC. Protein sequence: CASSPLRGGTAKETQYF.

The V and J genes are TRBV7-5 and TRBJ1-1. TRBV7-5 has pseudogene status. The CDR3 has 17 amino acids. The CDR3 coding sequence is TGTGCCAGAAGCTTAGCGGTGGGGGGGAACATGAACACTGAAGCTTTCTTT. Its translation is CARSLAVGGNMNTEAFF.

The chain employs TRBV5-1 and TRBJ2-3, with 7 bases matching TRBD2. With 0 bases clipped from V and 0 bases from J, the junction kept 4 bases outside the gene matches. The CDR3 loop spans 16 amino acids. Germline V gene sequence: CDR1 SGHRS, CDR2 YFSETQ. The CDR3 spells CASSLDAGVSTDTQYF. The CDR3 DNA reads TGCGCCAGCAGCTTGGACGCGGGGGTAAGCACAGATACGCAGTATTTT.

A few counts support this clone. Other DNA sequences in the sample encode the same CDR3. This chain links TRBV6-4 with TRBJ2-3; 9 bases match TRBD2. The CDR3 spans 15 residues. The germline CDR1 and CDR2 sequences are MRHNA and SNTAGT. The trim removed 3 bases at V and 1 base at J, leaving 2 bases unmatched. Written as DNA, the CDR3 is TGTGCCAGCAGTGAGCGGGGGGGCGGCACAGATACGCAGTATTTT. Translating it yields CASSERGGGTDTQYF.

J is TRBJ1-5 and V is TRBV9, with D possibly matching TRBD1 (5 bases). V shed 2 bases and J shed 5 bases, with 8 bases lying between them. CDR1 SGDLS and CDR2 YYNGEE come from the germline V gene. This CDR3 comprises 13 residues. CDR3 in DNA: TGTGCCAGCAGCGTGGGGGGTCATCAGCCCCAGCATTTT. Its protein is CASSVGGHQPQHF.

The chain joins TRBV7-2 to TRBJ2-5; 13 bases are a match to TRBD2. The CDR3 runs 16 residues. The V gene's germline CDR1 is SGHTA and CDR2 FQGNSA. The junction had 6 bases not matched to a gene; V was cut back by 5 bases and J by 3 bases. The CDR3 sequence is CASSVGLAGAEETQYF. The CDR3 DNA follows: TGTGCCAGCAGCGTAGGACTAGCGGGGGCCGAAGAGACCCAGTACTTC.

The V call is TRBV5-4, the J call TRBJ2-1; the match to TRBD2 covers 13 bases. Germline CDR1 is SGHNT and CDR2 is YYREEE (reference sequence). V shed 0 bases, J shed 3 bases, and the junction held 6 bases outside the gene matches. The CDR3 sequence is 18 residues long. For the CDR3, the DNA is TGTGCCAGCAGCTTGGCCCCCGGACTAGCGGGAGACTACAATGAGCAGTTCTTC. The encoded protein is CASSLAPGLAGDYNEQFF.

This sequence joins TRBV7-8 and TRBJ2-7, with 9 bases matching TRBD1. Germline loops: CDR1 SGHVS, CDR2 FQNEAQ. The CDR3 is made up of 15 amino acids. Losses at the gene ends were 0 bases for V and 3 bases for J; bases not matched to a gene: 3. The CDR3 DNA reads TGTGCCAGCAGCTTAGCGCGGACAGGGGACTACGAGCAGTACTTC. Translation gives CASSLARTGDYEQYF.

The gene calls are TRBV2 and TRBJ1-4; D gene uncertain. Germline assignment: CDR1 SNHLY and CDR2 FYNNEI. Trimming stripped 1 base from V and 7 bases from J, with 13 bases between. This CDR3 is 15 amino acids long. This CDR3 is CASSEGYSRVEKLFF. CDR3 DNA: TGTGCCAGCAGTGAAGGGTACAGCAGAGTTGAAAAACTGTTTTTT.

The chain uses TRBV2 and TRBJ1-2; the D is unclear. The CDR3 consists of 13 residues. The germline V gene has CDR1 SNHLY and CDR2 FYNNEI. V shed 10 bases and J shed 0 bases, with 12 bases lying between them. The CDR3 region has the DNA TGTGCCAAGGACTCTAATTCTAACTATGGCTACACCTTC. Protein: CAKDSNSNYGYTF. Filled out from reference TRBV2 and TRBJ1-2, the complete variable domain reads EPEVTQTPSHQVTQMGQEVILRCVPISNHLYFYWYRQILGQKVEFLVSFYNNEISEKSEIFDDQFSVERPDGSNFTLKIRSTKLEDSAMYFCAKDSNSNYGYTFGSGTRLTVV.

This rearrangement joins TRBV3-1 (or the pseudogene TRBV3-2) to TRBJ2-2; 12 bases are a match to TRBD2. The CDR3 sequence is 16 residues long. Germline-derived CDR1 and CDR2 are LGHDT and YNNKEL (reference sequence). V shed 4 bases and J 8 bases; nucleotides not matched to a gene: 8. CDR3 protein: CASSPRLAGGKGELFF. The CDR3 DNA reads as TGTGCCAGCAGCCCGCGGCTAGCGGGGGGGAAAGGGGAGCTGTTTTTT.